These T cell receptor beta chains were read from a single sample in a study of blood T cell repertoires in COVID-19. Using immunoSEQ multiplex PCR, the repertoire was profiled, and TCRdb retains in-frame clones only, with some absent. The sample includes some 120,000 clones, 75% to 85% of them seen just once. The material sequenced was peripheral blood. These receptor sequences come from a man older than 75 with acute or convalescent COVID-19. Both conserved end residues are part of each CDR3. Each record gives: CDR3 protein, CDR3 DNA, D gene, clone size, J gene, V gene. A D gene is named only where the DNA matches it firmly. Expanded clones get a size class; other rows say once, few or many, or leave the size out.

CDR3aa: CASSQPGRETQYF
CDR3nt: TGTGCCAGCAGCCAACCTGGGAGAGAGACCCAGTACTTC
d_gene: -
abundance: -
j_gene: TRBJ2-5
v_gene: TRBV3-1/TRBV3-2

CDR3aa: CASSVRQGGTYGYTF
CDR3nt: TGTGCCAGCAGCGTACGACAGGGGGGGACCTATGGCTACACCTTC
d_gene: TRBD1
abundance: once
j_gene: TRBJ1-2
v_gene: TRBV5-4

CDR3aa: CASSLRQPSYEQYF
CDR3nt: TGTGCCAGCAGCTTGAGGCAGCCTTCCTACGAGCAGTACTTC
d_gene: -
abundance: many
j_gene: TRBJ2-7
v_gene: TRBV7-2

CDR3aa: CASSLAGTSGGGLGDTQYF
CDR3nt: TGCGCCAGCAGCCTTGCCGGGACTAGCGGGGGGGGTCTCGGGGATACGCAGTATTTT
d_gene: TRBD2
abundance: -
j_gene: TRBJ2-3
v_gene: TRBV4-1

CDR3aa: CASRGGQGAWSYNEQFF
CDR3nt: TGTGCCAGCAGGGGGGGACAGGGGGCTTGGTCCTACAATGAGCAGTTCTTC
d_gene: TRBD1
abundance: few
j_gene: TRBJ2-1
v_gene: TRBV5-4

CDR3aa: CASSYSGQGGGYTF
CDR3nt: TGTGCCAGCAGTTACTCCGGACAGGGTGGTGGCTACACCTTC
d_gene: TRBD1
abundance: many
j_gene: TRBJ1-2
v_gene: TRBV6-6

CDR3aa: CASSLAPGGLYEQYF
CDR3nt: TGTGCCAGCAGCTTGGCCCCAGGGGGGCTCTACGAGCAGTACTTC
d_gene: -
abundance: -
j_gene: TRBJ2-7
v_gene: TRBV5-4

CDR3aa: CASSSGVYEPTGELFF
CDR3nt: TGTGCCAGCAGCTCCGGGGTCTATGAACCCACCGGGGAGCTGTTTTTT
d_gene: -
abundance: -
j_gene: TRBJ2-2
v_gene: TRBV5-6

CDR3aa: CATSREGDSEAFF
CDR3nt: TGTGCCACCAGCAGAGAGGGAGATTCTGAAGCTTTCTTT
d_gene: -
abundance: -
j_gene: TRBJ1-1
v_gene: TRBV15

CDR3aa: CASSLGRENEQYF
CDR3nt: TGTGCCAGCAGCTTAGGTAGGGAGAACGAGCAGTACTTC
d_gene: -
abundance: -
j_gene: TRBJ2-7
v_gene: TRBV7-9

CDR3aa: CASQGGDRARAQHF
CDR3nt: TGTGCCTCTCAGGGGGGGGACAGGGCCAGGGCCCAGCATTTT
d_gene: TRBD1
abundance: -
j_gene: TRBJ1-5
v_gene: TRBV6-5

CDR3aa: CASSLTDTYEQYF
CDR3nt: TGTGCCAGCAGCTTGACAGATACCTACGAGCAGTACTTC
d_gene: -
abundance: -
j_gene: TRBJ2-7
v_gene: TRBV7-9

CDR3aa: CASSIAAYRKSNQPQHF
CDR3nt: TGTGCCAGTAGTATAGCCGCCTACAGGAAAAGCAATCAGCCCCAGCATTTT
d_gene: -
abundance: -
j_gene: TRBJ1-5
v_gene: TRBV19

CDR3aa: CASSINTGPGTEAFF
CDR3nt: TGTGCCAGTAGTATCAACACAGGGCCCGGCACTGAAGCTTTCTTT
d_gene: -
abundance: once
j_gene: TRBJ1-1
v_gene: TRBV19

CDR3aa: CASRQGSGNTIYF
CDR3nt: TGTGCCAGCAGGCAGGGCTCTGGAAACACCATATATTTT
d_gene: -
abundance: -
j_gene: TRBJ1-3
v_gene: TRBV5-6

CDR3aa: CASSAPGHSYEQYF
CDR3nt: TGTGCCAGCAGTGCTCCGGGACATAGCTACGAGCAGTACTTC
d_gene: -
abundance: -
j_gene: TRBJ2-7
v_gene: TRBV28

CDR3aa: CASSLLSVNYGYTF
CDR3nt: TGTGCCAGCAGCTTGTTGTCGGTAAACTATGGCTACACCTTC
d_gene: -
abundance: -
j_gene: TRBJ1-2
v_gene: TRBV5-8

CDR3aa: CASSLEFITGGADTQYF
CDR3nt: TGCGCCAGCAGCTTGGAATTCATAACGGGGGGGGCAGATACGCAGTATTTT
d_gene: TRBD2
abundance: few
j_gene: TRBJ2-3
v_gene: TRBV5-1

CDR3aa: CASRHGGTGANVLTF
CDR3nt: TGTGCCAGCAGACATGGGGGGACCGGGGCCAACGTCCTGACTTTC
d_gene: -
abundance: -
j_gene: TRBJ2-6
v_gene: TRBV28

CDR3aa: CASSRTGGFTGELFF
CDR3nt: TGTGCCAGCAGCAGGACAGGGGGCTTCACCGGGGAGCTGTTTTTT
d_gene: TRBD1
abundance: -
j_gene: TRBJ2-2
v_gene: TRBV6-5

CDR3aa: CASSPQVTQYF
CDR3nt: TGTGCCAGCAGCCCTCAGGTTACCCAGTACTTC
d_gene: -
abundance: -
j_gene: TRBJ2-5
v_gene: TRBV7-9

CDR3aa: CAWSKGTGLRTEAFF
CDR3nt: TGTGCCTGGAGTAAAGGGACAGGGTTAAGGACTGAAGCTTTCTTT
d_gene: TRBD1
abundance: many
j_gene: TRBJ1-1
v_gene: TRBV30

CDR3aa: CASSLEQGYGYTF
CDR3nt: TGTGCCAGCAGCTTAGAACAGGGCTATGGCTACACCTTC
d_gene: -
abundance: -
j_gene: TRBJ1-2
v_gene: TRBV7-9

CDR3aa: CASRSDRVAEAFF
CDR3nt: TGTGCCAGCCGCTCCGACAGGGTCGCTGAAGCTTTCTTT
d_gene: TRBD1
abundance: -
j_gene: TRBJ1-1
v_gene: TRBV12-3/TRBV12-4

CDR3aa: CASSDDRGSQPQHF
CDR3nt: TGCGCCAGCAGTGACGACAGGGGAAGTCAGCCCCAGCATTTT
d_gene: TRBD1
abundance: -
j_gene: TRBJ1-5
v_gene: TRBV10-2

CDR3aa: CASSLPTGGSTEAFF
CDR3nt: TGTGCCAGCAGCCTCCCGACAGGGGGCTCTACTGAAGCTTTCTTT
d_gene: TRBD1
abundance: -
j_gene: TRBJ1-1
v_gene: TRBV5-4

CDR3aa: CASSLPSTDTQYF
CDR3nt: TGTGCCAGCAGTCTACCCAGCACAGATACGCAGTATTTT
d_gene: -
abundance: -
j_gene: TRBJ2-3
v_gene: TRBV6-2/TRBV6-3

CDR3aa: CASSQIRGQPQHF
CDR3nt: TGTGCCAGCAGCCAAATAAGGGGTCAGCCCCAGCATTTT
d_gene: -
abundance: few
j_gene: TRBJ1-5
v_gene: TRBV4-2

CDR3aa: CASSEDSSYNSPLHF
CDR3nt: TGTGCCAGCAGTGAAGACAGCTCCTATAATTCACCCCTCCACTTT
d_gene: -
abundance: -
j_gene: TRBJ1-6
v_gene: TRBV6-1

CDR3aa: CASSSNRETEAFF
CDR3nt: TGTGCCAGCAGTTCCAACAGGGAAACTGAAGCTTTCTTT
d_gene: -
abundance: once
j_gene: TRBJ1-1
v_gene: TRBV28

CDR3aa: CASSPGYSDTQYF
CDR3nt: TGTGCCAGCAGCCCGGGGTATTCAGATACGCAGTATTTT
d_gene: -
abundance: -
j_gene: TRBJ2-3
v_gene: TRBV7-3

CDR3aa: CASSQTGNEQFF
CDR3nt: TGTGCCAGCTCCCAGACAGGGAATGAGCAGTTCTTC
d_gene: TRBD1
abundance: -
j_gene: TRBJ2-1
v_gene: TRBV18

CDR3aa: CASSPDRDYGYTF
CDR3nt: TGTGCCAGCTCACCCGACAGGGACTATGGCTACACCTTC
d_gene: TRBD1
abundance: -
j_gene: TRBJ1-2
v_gene: TRBV18

CDR3aa: CASSSGLRGGYTF
CDR3nt: TGTGCCAGCAGCTCGGGACTCCGGGGTGGCTACACCTTC
d_gene: -
abundance: few
j_gene: TRBJ1-2
v_gene: TRBV11-2

CDR3aa: CASSQDGLGRGTQYF
CDR3nt: TGCGCCAGCAGCCAAGATGGGTTGGGTAGGGGTACGCAGTATTTT
d_gene: -
abundance: -
j_gene: TRBJ2-3
v_gene: TRBV4-3